This T cell receptor (beta chain) is from a study of OX40 agonist ivuxolimab in advanced cancers. Turning to the study itself: Males comprised 82.7% of the group, whose mean age was approximately 61 years (range roughly 23 to 80). It was permissible to have had prior anti-PD-1, anti-PD-L1 or anti-CTLA-4 therapy, and approximately 40% had some.

Some clones are missing from TCRdb's copy, which holds only in-frame ones; the method was immunoSEQ multiplex PCR. The data show approximately 71,000 clones, around 83% seen once. V was clipped by 3 bases and J by 5 bases, with 16 bases between them. Looked up from germline, CDR1 is MNHEY and CDR2 is SMNVEV (reference sequence). CDR3 length: 15 residues. The chain employs TRBV27 and TRBJ2-5; tentative D call: TRBD2 (6 bases). This TCR came from an adult with an advanced solid tumor such as melanoma, head and neck, liver or kidney cancer. The input for sequencing was CD4+ or CD8+ T cells sorted from blood, taken in a trial of the OX40 agonist ivuxolimab. CDR3 DNA: TGTGCCAGCAGTTTTTTACCCGTCACTAGCGAGACCCAGTACTTC. Translated: CASSFLPVTSETQYF.